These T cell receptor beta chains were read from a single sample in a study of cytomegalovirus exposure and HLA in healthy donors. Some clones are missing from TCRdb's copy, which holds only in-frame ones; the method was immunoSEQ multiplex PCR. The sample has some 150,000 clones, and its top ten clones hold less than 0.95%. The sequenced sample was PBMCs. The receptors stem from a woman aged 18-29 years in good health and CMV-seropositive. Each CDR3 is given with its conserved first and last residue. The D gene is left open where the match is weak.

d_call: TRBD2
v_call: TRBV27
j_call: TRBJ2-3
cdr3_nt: TGTGCCACCTGGAGCGGGAGGGGAACTAGCACAGATACGCAGTATTTT
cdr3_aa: CATWSGRGTSTDTQYF

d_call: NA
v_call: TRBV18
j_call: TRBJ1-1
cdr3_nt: TGTGCCAGCTCACCACTACAGGGATACGGGACTGAAGCTTTCTTT
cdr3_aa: CASSPLQGYGTEAFF

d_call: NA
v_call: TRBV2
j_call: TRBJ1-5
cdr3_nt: TGTGCCAGCAGGTCCCTAGGAGGGCAGCCCCAGCATTTT
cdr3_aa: CASRSLGGQPQHF

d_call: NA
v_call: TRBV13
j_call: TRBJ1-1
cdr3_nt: TGTGCCAGCAGCTTAGAGGGGTCGGAGGGCCCTTGGACTGAAGCTTTCTTT
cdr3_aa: CASSLEGSEGPWTEAFF

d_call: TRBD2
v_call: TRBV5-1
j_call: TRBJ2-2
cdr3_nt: TGCGCCAGCAGCCCGGAGGGCGGGAGGGCAACCGCGGGCACCGGGGAGCTGTTTTTT
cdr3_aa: CASSPEGGRATAGTGELFF

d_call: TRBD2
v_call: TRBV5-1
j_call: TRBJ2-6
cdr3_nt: TGCGCCAGCAGCCCCTCGATTAGCGGGCGCACTGGGGCCAACGTCCTGACTTTC
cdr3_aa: CASSPSISGRTGANVLTF

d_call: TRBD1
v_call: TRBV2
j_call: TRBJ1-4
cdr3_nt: TGTGCCAGCAAGGGACAGGGAACGGAAAAACTGTTTTTT
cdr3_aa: CASKGQGTEKLFF

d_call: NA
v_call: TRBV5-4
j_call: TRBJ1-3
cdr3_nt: TGTGCCAGCAGCTTGGTGGTTAAGGGGTTCTCTGGAAACACCATATATTTT
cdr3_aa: CASSLVVKGFSGNTIYF

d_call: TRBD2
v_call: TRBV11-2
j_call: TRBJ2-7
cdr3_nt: TGTGCCAGCAGCAGGACTAGCGGGGGATCCTACGAGCAGTACTTC
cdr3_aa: CASSRTSGGSYEQYF

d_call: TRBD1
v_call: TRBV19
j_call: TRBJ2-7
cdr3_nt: TGTGCCAGTAGTATCCGGGACAGGGGCGGAGAGCAGTACTTC
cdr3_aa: CASSIRDRGGEQYF

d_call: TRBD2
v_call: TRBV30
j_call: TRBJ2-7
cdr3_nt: TGTGCCTGGAGTGCTCGACTAGCGTATGAGCAGTACTTC
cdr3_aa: CAWSARLAYEQYF

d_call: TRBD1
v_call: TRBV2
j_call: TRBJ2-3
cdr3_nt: TGTGCCAGCAGCCTACGGACAGGGCACGGCACAGATACGCAGTATTTT
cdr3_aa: CASSLRTGHGTDTQYF

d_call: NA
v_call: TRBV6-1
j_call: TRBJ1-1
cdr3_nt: TGTGCCAGCACCCCTAGGAGGGGGGGGCACACTGAAGCTTTCTTT
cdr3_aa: CASTPRRGGHTEAFF

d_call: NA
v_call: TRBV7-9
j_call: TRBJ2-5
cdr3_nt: TGTGCCAGCAGCTTAGTGGGCAGCCCCCAAGAGACCCAGTACTTC
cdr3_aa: CASSLVGSPQETQYF

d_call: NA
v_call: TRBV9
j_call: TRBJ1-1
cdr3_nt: TGTGCCAGCAGCGTAGGGCAGGACACTGAAGCTTTCTTT
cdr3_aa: CASSVGQDTEAFF

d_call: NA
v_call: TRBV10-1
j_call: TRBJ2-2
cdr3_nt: TGCGCCAGTGGAGATAGGAGTCCACCCGGGGAGCTGTTTTTT
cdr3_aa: CASGDRSPPGELFF

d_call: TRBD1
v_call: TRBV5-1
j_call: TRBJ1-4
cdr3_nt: TGCGCCAGCAGCAAGGGACAGGGCCCGAATGAAAAACTGTTTTTT
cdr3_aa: CASSKGQGPNEKLFF

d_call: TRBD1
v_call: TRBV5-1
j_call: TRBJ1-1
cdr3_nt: TGCGCCAGCAGCTTCGAGGGGGCTACTGAAGCTTTCTTT
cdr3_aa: CASSFEGATEAFF

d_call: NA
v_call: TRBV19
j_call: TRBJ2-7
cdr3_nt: TGTGCCAGTAGGTCGGCAGGGGCTCTCTACGAGCAGTACTTC
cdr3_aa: CASRSAGALYEQYF

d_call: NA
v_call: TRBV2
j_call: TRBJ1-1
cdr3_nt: TGTGCCAGCACCGCCAGGGTTGGCACTGAAGCTTTCTTT
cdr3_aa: CASTARVGTEAFF